This TCR beta chain was sequenced in a study of response to subunit inactivated influenza vaccine. Study observations and caveats: There was a suggestion from the authors that each seasonal influenza vaccination recruits few new T cells.

V was trimmed by 2 bases and J by 4 bases, leaving 12 bases between them. Germline CDR1 is LNHDA and CDR2 is SQIVND (reference sequence). This CDR3 is built from 15 residues. A single record per CDR3 protein comes from TCRdb applying MiXCR to the RT-PCR reads. This table has roughly 780,000 distinct CDR3 sequences, around 20% appearing once. This clonotype was observed a handful of times. Its cognate antigen is unknown. This sample comprised PBMCs from blood, obtained 4 to 6 days after vaccination. The chain couples TRBV19 to TRBJ2-1; D gene unclear. The clonotype was recovered from a man aged 45 to 65 who received an inactivated influenza vaccine. CDR3 DNA: TGTGCCAGTAGTATAAGTCTGGATGGGTACAATGAGCAGTTCTTC. Amino acids: CASSISLDGYNEQFF. The full variable domain, completed using reference TRBV19 and TRBJ2-1, is DGGITQSPKYLFRKEGQNVTLSCEQNLNHDAMYWYRQDPGQGLRLIYYSQIVNDFQKGDIAEGYSVSREKKESFPLTVTSAQKNPTAFYLCASSISLDGYNEQFFGPGTRLTVL.